This TCR beta chain stems from a study of shared T cell receptors in the human thymus. Trimming cost V 1 base and J 4 bases; bases outside gene matches: 10. The CDR3 contains 17 residues. Per the germline V gene, CDR1 is LGHNA and CDR2 is YSLEER. The method was immunoSEQ multiplex PCR; TCRdb's version includes in-frame clones alone and lacks a portion of them. Of hundreds of thousands of clones in the sample, around 87% were seen once. This sample was shared with a second study, whose subject was human thymus T cells.

This sequence was found in a boy under two years old with a congenital heart defect. The chain employs TRBV4-3 and TRBJ2-3, with 8 positions matching TRBD1. The sample comprised thymocytes. The CDR3 here is CASSQARQAGGPDTQYF. The DNA of the CDR3 is TGCGCCAGCAGCCAAGCGAGGCAGGCAGGGGGCCCAGATACGCAGTATTTT.